This T cell receptor beta chain is drawn from a study of blood T cells in healthy people across ages. Whole-study context: Using template switching, researchers captured about one barcoded beta molecule for each two T cells.

A second about 7 to 12 cycle PCR used barcoded and J-beta primers. A tag from a template-switch adaptor with 12 random nucleotides marked each cDNA molecule. TCRdb reprocessed the 5' RACE reads via MiXCR and lists one record per CDR3 protein. Among about 680,000 distinct CDR3 sequences listed, about 52% were seen once. Whole-study results and caveats: Correlation between TCR beta diversity and naive T cell percentage was strong. Diversity estimates drawn from one million T cells were deemed underestimates.

The V and J ends lost 6 bases and 0 bases, in that order; junction bases with no gene match: 1. Germline V gene data show CDR1 as ENHRY and CDR2 as SYGVKD. The CDR3 totals 14 residues. As to this clonotype: The antigen is unknown.

Input material: blood. The source of this sequence is a woman aged 60-70 years in good health. The rearrangement links TRBV10-3 to TRBJ1-3, with 8 bases identical to TRBD1. The CDR3 nucleotides read TGTGCCATCAGGGGACAGGACTCTGGAAACACCATATATTTT. Translation: CAIRGQDSGNTIYF.